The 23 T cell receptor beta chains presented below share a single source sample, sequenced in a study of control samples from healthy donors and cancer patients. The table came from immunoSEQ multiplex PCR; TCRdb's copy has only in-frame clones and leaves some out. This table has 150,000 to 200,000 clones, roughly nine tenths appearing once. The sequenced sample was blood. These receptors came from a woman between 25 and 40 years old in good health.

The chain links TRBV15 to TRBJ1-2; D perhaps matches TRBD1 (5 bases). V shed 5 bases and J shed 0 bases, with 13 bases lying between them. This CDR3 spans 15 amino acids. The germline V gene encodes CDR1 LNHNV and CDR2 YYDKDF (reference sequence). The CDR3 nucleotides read TGTGCCACCAGCCCCACGGACACTTCTAACTATGGCTACACCTTC. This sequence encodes CATSPTDTSNYGYTF. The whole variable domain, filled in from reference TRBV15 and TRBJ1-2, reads DAMVIQNPRYQVTQFGKPVTLSCSQTLNHNVMYWYQQKSSQAPKLLFHYYDKDFNNEADTPDNFQSRRPNTSFCFLDIRSPGLGDTAMYLCATSPTDTSNYGYTFGSGTRLTVV.

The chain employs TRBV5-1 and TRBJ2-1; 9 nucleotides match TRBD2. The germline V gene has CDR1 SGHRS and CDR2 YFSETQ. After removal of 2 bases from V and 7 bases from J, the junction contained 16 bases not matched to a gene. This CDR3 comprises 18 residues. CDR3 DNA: TGCGCCAGCAGCTTATCAGCGGGAGGTTTTCTAGGGGCGAATGAGCAGTTCTTC. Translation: CASSLSAGGFLGANEQFF.

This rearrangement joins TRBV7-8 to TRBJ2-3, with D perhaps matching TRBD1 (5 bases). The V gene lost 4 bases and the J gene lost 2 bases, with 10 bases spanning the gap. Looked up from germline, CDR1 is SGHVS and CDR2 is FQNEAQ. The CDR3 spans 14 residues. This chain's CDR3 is CASSWGRLTDTQYF. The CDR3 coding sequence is TGTGCCAGCAGCTGGGGCCGCCTCACAGATACGCAGTATTTT.

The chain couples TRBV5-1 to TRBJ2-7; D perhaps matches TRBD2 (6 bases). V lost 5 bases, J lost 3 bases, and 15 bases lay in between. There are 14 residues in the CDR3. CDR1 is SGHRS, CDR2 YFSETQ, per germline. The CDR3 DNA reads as TGCGCCAGCAGTACGGTAGGGACTTACTACGAGCAGTACTTC. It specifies CASSTVGTYYEQYF.

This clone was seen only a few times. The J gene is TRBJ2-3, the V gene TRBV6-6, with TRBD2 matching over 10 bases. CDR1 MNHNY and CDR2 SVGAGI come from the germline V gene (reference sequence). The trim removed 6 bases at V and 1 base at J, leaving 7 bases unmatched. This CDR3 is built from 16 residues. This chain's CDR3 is CASSRTSGEGTDTQYF. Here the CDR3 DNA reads TGTGCCAGCAGCCGGACTAGCGGAGAGGGCACAGATACGCAGTATTTT.

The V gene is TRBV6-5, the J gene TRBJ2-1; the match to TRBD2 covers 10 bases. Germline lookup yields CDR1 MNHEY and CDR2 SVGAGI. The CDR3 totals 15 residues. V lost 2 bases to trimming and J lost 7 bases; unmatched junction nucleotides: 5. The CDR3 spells CASSYGAGGGNEQFF. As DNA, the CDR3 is TGTGCCAGCAGTTACGGAGCGGGAGGGGGAAATGAGCAGTTCTTC.

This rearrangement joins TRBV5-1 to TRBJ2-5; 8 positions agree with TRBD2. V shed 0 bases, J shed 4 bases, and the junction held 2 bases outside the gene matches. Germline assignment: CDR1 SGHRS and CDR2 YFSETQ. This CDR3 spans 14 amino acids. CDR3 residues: CASSLGLAGETQYF. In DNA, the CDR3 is TGCGCCAGCAGCTTGGGGCTAGCGGGAGAGACCCAGTACTTC.

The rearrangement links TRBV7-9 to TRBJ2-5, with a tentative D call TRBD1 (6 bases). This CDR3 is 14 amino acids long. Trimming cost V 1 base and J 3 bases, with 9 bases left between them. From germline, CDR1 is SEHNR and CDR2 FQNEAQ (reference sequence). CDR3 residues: CASSLGGLEETQYF. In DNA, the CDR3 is TGTGCCAGCAGCTTAGGGGGGCTGGAAGAGACCCAGTACTTC.

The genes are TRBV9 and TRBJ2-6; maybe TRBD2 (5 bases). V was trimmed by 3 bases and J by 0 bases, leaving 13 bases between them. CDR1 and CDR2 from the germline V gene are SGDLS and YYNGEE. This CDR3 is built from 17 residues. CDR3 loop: CASSEGLFPSGANVLTF. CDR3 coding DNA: TGTGCCAGCAGCGAAGGACTGTTTCCCTCTGGGGCCAACGTCCTGACTTTC.

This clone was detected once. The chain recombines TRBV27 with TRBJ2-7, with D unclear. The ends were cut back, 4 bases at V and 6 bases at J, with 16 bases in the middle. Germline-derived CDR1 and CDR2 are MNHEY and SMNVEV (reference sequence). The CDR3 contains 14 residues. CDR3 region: CASSSRSPASEQYF. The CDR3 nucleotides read TGTGCCAGCAGTTCCCGCTCCCCCGCTTCCGAGCAGTACTTC.

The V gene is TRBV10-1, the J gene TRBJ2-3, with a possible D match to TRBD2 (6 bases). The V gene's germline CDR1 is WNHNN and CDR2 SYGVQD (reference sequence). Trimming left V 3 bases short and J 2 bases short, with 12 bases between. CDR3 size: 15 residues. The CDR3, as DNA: TGCGCCAGCAGTGATAGCGGAACCTCCACAGATACGCAGTATTTT. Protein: CASSDSGTSTDTQYF.

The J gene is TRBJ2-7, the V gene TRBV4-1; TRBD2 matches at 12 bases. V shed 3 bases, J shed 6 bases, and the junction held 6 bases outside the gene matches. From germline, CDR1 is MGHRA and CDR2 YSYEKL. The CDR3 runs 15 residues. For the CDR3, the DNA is TGCGCCAGCAGCCAGAAGACTAGCGGGAGTGGCGAGCAGTACTTC. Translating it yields CASSQKTSGSGEQYF.

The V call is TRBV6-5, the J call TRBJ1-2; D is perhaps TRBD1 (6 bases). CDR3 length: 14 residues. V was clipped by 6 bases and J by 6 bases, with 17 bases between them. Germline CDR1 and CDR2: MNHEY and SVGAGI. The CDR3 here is CASSPPGGGNGYTF. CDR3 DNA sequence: TGTGCCAGCAGCCCCCCGGGAGGGGGGAATGGCTACACCTTC.

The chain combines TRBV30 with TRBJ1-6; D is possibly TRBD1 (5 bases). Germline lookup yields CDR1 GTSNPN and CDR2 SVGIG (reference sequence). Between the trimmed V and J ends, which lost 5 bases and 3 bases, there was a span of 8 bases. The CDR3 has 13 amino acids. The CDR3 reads CAWGDGYNSPLHF. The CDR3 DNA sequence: TGTGCCTGGGGGGACGGCTATAATTCACCCCTCCACTTT.

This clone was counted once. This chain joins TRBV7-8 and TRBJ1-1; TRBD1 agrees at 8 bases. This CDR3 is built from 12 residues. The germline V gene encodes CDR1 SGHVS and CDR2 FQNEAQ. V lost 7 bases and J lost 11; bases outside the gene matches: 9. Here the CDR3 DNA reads TGTGCCAGCAAGGGGACAGGCGAGATCGCTTTCTTT. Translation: CASKGTGEIAFF.

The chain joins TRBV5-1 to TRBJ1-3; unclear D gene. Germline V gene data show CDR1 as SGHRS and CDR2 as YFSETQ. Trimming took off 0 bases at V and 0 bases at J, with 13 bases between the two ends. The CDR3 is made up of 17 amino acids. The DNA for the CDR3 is TGCGCCAGCAGCTTGGGGGCTCTTCTTTCCTCTGGAAACACCATATATTTT. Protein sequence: CASSLGALLSSGNTIYF.

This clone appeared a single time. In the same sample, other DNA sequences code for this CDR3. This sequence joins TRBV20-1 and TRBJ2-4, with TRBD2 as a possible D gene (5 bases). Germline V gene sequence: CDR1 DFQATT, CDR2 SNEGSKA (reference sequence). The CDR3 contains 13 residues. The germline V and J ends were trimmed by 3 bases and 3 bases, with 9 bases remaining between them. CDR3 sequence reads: CSASEGGKNIQYF. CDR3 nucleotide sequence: TGCAGTGCTAGTGAGGGTGGCAAAAACATTCAGTACTTC.

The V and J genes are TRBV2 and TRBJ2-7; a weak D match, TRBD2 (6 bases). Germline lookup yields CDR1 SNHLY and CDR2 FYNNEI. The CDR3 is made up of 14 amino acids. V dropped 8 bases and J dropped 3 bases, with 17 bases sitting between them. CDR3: CASQPIPGSYEQYF. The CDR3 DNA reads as TGTGCCAGCCAACCTATACCCGGGAGCTACGAGCAGTACTTC.

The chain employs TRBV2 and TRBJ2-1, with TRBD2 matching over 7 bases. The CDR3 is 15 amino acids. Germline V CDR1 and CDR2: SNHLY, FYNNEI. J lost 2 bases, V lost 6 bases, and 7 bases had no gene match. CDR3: CASRVSGNTYNEQFF. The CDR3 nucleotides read TGTGCCAGCAGAGTAAGCGGGAACACCTACAATGAGCAGTTCTTC.

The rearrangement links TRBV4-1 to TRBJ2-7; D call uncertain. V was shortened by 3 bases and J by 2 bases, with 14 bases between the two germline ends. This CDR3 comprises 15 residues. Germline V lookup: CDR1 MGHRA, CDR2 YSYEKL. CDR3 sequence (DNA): TGCGCCAGCAGCCAGAACCCAATCCGTGCCTACGAGCAGTACTTC. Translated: CASSQNPIRAYEQYF.

The CDR3 DNA follows: TGTGCCAGTAGGGGGCACGGGGGGTCCTACGAGCAGTACTTC. This sequence encodes CASRGHGGSYEQYF. The chain uses TRBV19 and TRBJ2-7; 7 bases fit TRBD2. V lost 6 bases to trimming and J lost 1 base; unmatched junction nucleotides: 6. The germline V gene encodes CDR1 LNHDA and CDR2 SQIVND (reference sequence). The CDR3 covers 14 residues. Using reference TRBV19 and TRBJ2-7 for the parts outside the CDR3, the full variable domain is DGGITQSPKYLFRKEGQNVTLSCEQNLNHDAMYWYRQDPGQGLRLIYYSQIVNDFQKGDIAEGYSVSREKKESFPLTVTSAQKNPTAFYLCASRGHGGSYEQYFGPGTRLTVT.

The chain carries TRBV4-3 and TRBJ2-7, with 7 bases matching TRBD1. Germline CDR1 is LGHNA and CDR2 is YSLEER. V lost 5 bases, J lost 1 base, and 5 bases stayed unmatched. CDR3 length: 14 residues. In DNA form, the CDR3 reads TGCGCCAGCAGCTCCTACAGGGGATCCTACGAGCAGTACTTC. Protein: CASSSYRGSYEQYF.

For the CDR3, the DNA is TGTGCCAGTAGTATAGGGGGACGGAATGAGCAGTTCTTC. This codes for CASSIGGRNEQFF. This chain links TRBV19 with TRBJ2-1, with D perhaps assigned TRBD1 or TRBD2 (5 bases each). The germline gives CDR1 LNHDA, CDR2 SQIVND (reference sequence). V lost 1 base, J lost 7 bases, and 8 bases lay in between. The CDR3 runs 13 residues. The whole variable domain, filled in from reference TRBV19 and TRBJ2-1, reads DGGITQSPKYLFRKEGQNVTLSCEQNLNHDAMYWYRQDPGQGLRLIYYSQIVNDFQKGDIAEGYSVSREKKESFPLTVTSAQKNPTAFYLCASSIGGRNEQFFGPGTRLTVL.